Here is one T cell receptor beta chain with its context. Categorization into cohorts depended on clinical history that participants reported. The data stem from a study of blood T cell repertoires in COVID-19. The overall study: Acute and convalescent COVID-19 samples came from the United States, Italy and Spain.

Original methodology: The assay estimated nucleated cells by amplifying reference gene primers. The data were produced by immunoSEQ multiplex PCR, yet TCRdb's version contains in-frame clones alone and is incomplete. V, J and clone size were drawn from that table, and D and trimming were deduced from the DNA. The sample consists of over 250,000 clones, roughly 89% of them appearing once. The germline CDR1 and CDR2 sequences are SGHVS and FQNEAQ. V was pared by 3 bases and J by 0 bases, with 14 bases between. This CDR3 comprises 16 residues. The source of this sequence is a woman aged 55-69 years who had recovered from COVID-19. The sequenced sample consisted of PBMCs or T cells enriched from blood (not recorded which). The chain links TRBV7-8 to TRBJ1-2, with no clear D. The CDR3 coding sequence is TGTGCCAGCAGCTTGGGCCGCAGAAAAACTAACTATGGCTACACCTTC. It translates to CASSLGRRKTNYGYTF.